The T cell receptor (beta chain) under discussion was sequenced for a study of control samples from healthy donors and cancer patients. CDR1 SGHVS and CDR2 FQNEAQ come from the germline V gene. The CDR3 contains 14 residues. Trimming shortened V by 5 bases and J by 4 bases, and 15 bases separated the two germline ends. Measured with immunoSEQ multiplex PCR; TCRdb has only the in-frame clones, and not every one. The sample includes 99,000 or so clones, around 80% of them seen just once. This TCR derives from a man between 60 and 75 years old in good health. The chain recombines TRBV7-8 with TRBJ2-7; perhaps TRBD1 as D (5 bases). The specimen was blood. CDR3 nucleotides: TGTGCCAGCAGCGATAGGGGTGACGGGTACGAGCAGTACTTC. Residues: CASSDRGDGYEQYF.